The source of this T cell receptor (beta chain) is a study of early T cells in non-severe SARS-CoV-2 infection. Overall study context: The sequenced material was bulk RNA from unsorted whole blood, and its chains were unpaired.

Attachment of unique molecular identifiers to individual cDNA molecules was performed. TCRdb passed the 5' RACE reads through MiXCR, listing each CDR3 protein once. This sample yields about 66,000 distinct CDR3 sequences, of which roughly 18% are seen a single time; about 8.2% belongs to the top ten. Study-wide results and limits: Missing private and CD4 specificities, VDJdb matching favored anti-spike CD8 responses.

This clonotype was found many times. Antigen unknown. Trimming left V 0 bases short and J 2 bases short, with 10 bases between. There are 15 residues in the CDR3. Per germline, CDR1 SGHRS and CDR2 YFSETQ. This material consisted of whole blood, taken at baseline. This chain joins TRBV5-1 and TRBJ2-3; possibly TRBD1 or TRBD2 for D (6 bases each). The sequence was obtained from an adult who was a healthcare worker with PCR-confirmed SARS-CoV-2 infection or an uninfected control (not recorded which). DNA of the CDR3: TGCGCCAGCAGCTTGGACGGGGGCGTCACAGATACGCAGTATTTT. It is translated as CASSLDGGVTDTQYF.